The 29 T cell receptor beta chains in this list originate from one sample, sequenced in a study of cytomegalovirus exposure and HLA in healthy donors (dated by TCRdb to 2016 to 2017). Library preparation was by the immunoSEQ multiplex PCR assay. For the multiplex PCR, a mixture combining 60 forward primers for TCR Vbeta segments and 13 reverse primers for TCR Jbeta segments was used. TCRdb holds this immuneACCESS table with in-frame rearrangements only. Some clones are missing; in checked studies, unresolved V genes explain under half, and the rest has no known cause. Within this sample are around 110,000 clones, with 70% to 80% of them counted one time only. Around 1.7% of the sample is in the top ten clones. The material sequenced was PBMCs. Receptors originate from a woman aged 18-35 years in good health and CMV-seronegative.

V gene TRBV7-6 combines with J gene TRBJ1-1, with D unresolved. CDR3 length: 13 amino acids. The V end lost 5 bases, the J end lost 7 bases, and 14 bases lay between the germline ends. CDR1 is SGHVS, CDR2 FNYEAQ, per germline. CDR3 protein: CASSTMAASEAFF. The CDR3 region has the DNA TGTGCCAGCAGCACAATGGCGGCTAGTGAAGCTTTCTTT.

This clone was seen more than once but under ten times. This chain links TRBV5-4 with TRBJ1-1; D is unclear. CDR1 SGHNT and CDR2 YYREEE come from the germline V gene (reference sequence). Trimming removed 2 bases from V and 1 base from J, with 3 bases in between. The CDR3 has 12 residues. The CDR3 DNA sequence: TGTGCCAGCAGCTTCGGGAACACTGAAGCTTTCTTT. This translates into CASSFGNTEAFF. The full variable domain, rest sourced from reference TRBV5-4 and TRBJ1-1, is ETGVTQSPTHLIKTRGQQVTLRCSSQSGHNTVSWYQQALGQGPQFIFQYYREEENGRGNFPPRFSGLQFPNYSSELNVNALELDDSALYLCASSFGNTEAFFGQGTRLTVV.

The rearrangement links TRBV6-1 to TRBJ1-5; 9 bases are a match to TRBD1. Trimming cost V 8 bases and J 0 bases; bases outside gene matches: 5. The CDR3 contains 15 residues. Looked up from germline, CDR1 is MNHNS and CDR2 is SASEGT. In DNA form, the CDR3 reads TGTGCCAGCGCCGGGACAGGGTCTAGCAATCAGCCCCAGCATTTT. This codes for CASAGTGSSNQPQHF.

This rearrangement joins TRBV19 to TRBJ1-5; a possible D gene is TRBD1 (6 bases). This CDR3 contains 15 residues. Germline CDR1 is LNHDA and CDR2 is SQIVND (reference sequence). V lost 3 bases, J lost 2 bases, and 11 bases lay in between. CDR3 sequence (DNA): TGTGCCAGTAGTATGGGGGGGGCGGGCAATCAGCCCCAGCATTTT. Its protein is CASSMGGAGNQPQHF.

The V and J genes are TRBV29-1 and TRBJ2-2, with 7 bases aligning to TRBD1. J lost 7 bases, V lost 5 bases, and 7 bases had no gene match. Germline V CDR1 and CDR2: SQVTM, ANQGSEA. The CDR3 runs to 13 residues. CDR3 loop: CSVSRTGGGELFF. The CDR3 DNA reads as TGCAGCGTTTCGAGGACAGGAGGCGGGGAGCTGTTTTTT.

The V and J genes are TRBV28 and TRBJ1-1; no reliable D call. Germline-derived CDR1 and CDR2 are MDHEN and SYDVKM. Trimming took 2 bases from V and 6 from J, leaving 13 bases between them. The CDR3 length is 14 residues. The CDR3 loop is CASSLGPGFSEAFF. As DNA, the CDR3 is TGTGCCAGCAGTTTAGGGCCCGGTTTTTCTGAAGCTTTCTTT.

CDR3 residues: CASSDLQGATRGYTF. DNA of the CDR3: TGTGCCAGCAGTGACCTACAGGGGGCGACGCGTGGCTACACCTTC. V is TRBV6-1 and J is TRBJ1-2, with 9 bases that match TRBD1. Germline V gives CDR1 MNHNS, CDR2 SASEGT. Trimming at V came to 3 bases and at J to 7 bases, leaving 9 bases not matched to a gene. The CDR3 covers 15 residues.

The CDR3 DNA reads as TGTGCCAGCAGTTACCGCGACCAGGGACGGGGGGGCTACACCTTC. Protein product: CASSYRDQGRGGYTF. This chain links TRBV6-5 with TRBJ1-2; a weak D match, TRBD1 (5 bases). The germline V and J ends were trimmed by 2 bases and 8 bases, with 18 bases remaining between them. Germline assignment: CDR1 MNHEY and CDR2 SVGAGI. This CDR3 has 15 amino acids.

The chain recombines TRBV4-1 with TRBJ1-4, with TRBD1 as a possible D gene (5 bases). CDR1 and CDR2 (germline): MGHRA, YSYEKL. Trimming took off 0 bases at V and 3 bases at J, with 8 bases between the two ends. This CDR3 region has 15 residues. This CDR3 reads CASSQEGLANEKLFF. DNA for the CDR3: TGCGCCAGCAGCCAAGAGGGGCTAGCTAATGAAAAACTGTTTTTT.

This clone came up once. The J gene is TRBJ1-2, the V gene TRBV4-2, with a weak D call TRBD1 (5 bases). Germline values: CDR1 LGHNA, CDR2 YNFKEQ. The CDR3 has 15 amino acids. The V end lost 4 bases, the J end lost 2 bases, and 14 bases lay between the germline ends. Here the CDR3 reads CASSPLGQGNYGYTF. The CDR3 DNA sequence: TGTGCCAGCAGCCCCCTTGGGCAGGGCAACTATGGCTACACCTTC.

This chain joins TRBV7-9 and TRBJ2-5, with D perhaps matching TRBD1 (5 bases). V shed 1 base and J shed 7 bases, with 13 bases lying between them. CDR1 SEHNR and CDR2 FQNEAQ come from the germline V gene (reference sequence). The CDR3 contains 14 residues. The CDR3: CASSLGTGRLTQYF. The DNA of the CDR3 is TGTGCCAGCAGCTTAGGTACAGGCCGGTTGACCCAGTACTTC.

The gene calls are TRBV30 and TRBJ1-1; tentatively, D is TRBD1 (6 bases). Germline V gene lookup returns CDR1 GTSNPN and CDR2 SVGIG (reference sequence). Trimming left V 4 bases short and J 4 bases short, with 16 bases between. CDR3 size: 14 residues. CDR3 loop: CAWTMRQGRTEAFF. In nucleotides, the CDR3 is TGTGCCTGGACCATGAGGCAGGGGCGCACTGAAGCTTTCTTT.

The chain carries TRBV15 and TRBJ1-2; D remains unclear. The CDR3 loop spans 14 amino acids. Germline V lookup: CDR1 LNHNV, CDR2 YYDKDF (reference sequence). V was clipped by 5 bases and J by 0 bases, with 10 bases between them. The CDR3 nucleotides are TGTGCCACCAGCTGGGCAGACCCTAACTATGGCTACACCTTC. It codes for CATSWADPNYGYTF.

The chain carries TRBV7-9 and TRBJ1-1; D unclear. This CDR3 comprises 14 residues. V lost 5 bases to trimming and J lost 0 bases, with 10 bases between them. Germline V CDR1 and CDR2: SEHNR, FQNEAQ (reference sequence). The CDR3 reads CASSGWAMNTEAFF. The CDR3 DNA is TGTGCCAGCAGCGGGTGGGCGATGAACACTGAAGCTTTCTTT.

This clone was seen once. This sequence joins TRBV6-5 and TRBJ1-5, with 8 bases matching TRBD1. The CDR3 sequence is 15 residues long. Germline lookup yields CDR1 MNHEY and CDR2 SVGAGI. The J segment lost 1 base and the V segment lost 6 bases, leaving 5 bases of the junction unmatched. The CDR3 sequence: CASSMSGGSNQPQHF. The CDR3 bases are TGTGCCAGCAGCATGTCAGGGGGCAGCAATCAGCCCCAGCATTTT.

J is TRBJ1-2 and V is TRBV5-1, with D possibly TRBD1 on 6 matching bases. This CDR3 comprises 14 residues. The germline V gene has CDR1 SGHRS and CDR2 YFSETQ. V lost 0 bases and J 8 bases, leaving 14 bases between the germline ends. In nucleotides, the CDR3 is TGCGCCAGCAGCTTGGATCGGGGGGCGGTCGGCTACACCTTC. The encoded protein is CASSLDRGAVGYTF.

This chain joins TRBV5-6 and TRBJ1-2, with a possible D match to TRBD1 (5 bases). Trimming cost V 4 bases and J 8 bases, with 15 bases left between them. Looked up from germline, CDR1 is SGHDT and CDR2 is YYEEEE. This CDR3 contains 13 residues. The CDR3 sequence: CASSTPGIYGYTF. The CDR3 bases are TGTGCCAGCAGCACCCCAGGGATTTACGGCTACACCTTC.

The chain employs TRBV6-6 and TRBJ1-2; 7 bases are a match to TRBD1. CDR1 and CDR2 from the germline V gene are MNHNY and SVGAGI (reference sequence). Trimming cost V 5 bases and J 5 bases; bases outside gene matches: 5. The CDR3 runs to 13 residues. CDR3 sequence (DNA): TGTGCCAGCAGTGACGGACAGGCATATGGCTACACCTTC. Its translation: CASSDGQAYGYTF.

The gene calls are TRBV4-1 and TRBJ1-3, with 8 bases identical to TRBD1. Germline V lookup: CDR1 MGHRA, CDR2 YSYEKL. The CDR3 spans 16 residues. V lost 2 bases, J lost 0 bases, and 3 bases stayed unmatched. CDR3 bases: TGCGCCAGCAGCCAACGGACAGGGTTCTCTGGAAACACCATATATTTT. This translates into CASSQRTGFSGNTIYF.

The chain employs TRBV6-5 and TRBJ1-1; TRBD1 is a possible D gene (5 bases). Germline loops: CDR1 MNHEY, CDR2 SVGAGI. The V end was cut by 3 bases, the J end by 4 bases, with 18 bases between. The CDR3 covers 16 residues. CDR3: CASSYSQAGRVTEAFF. The CDR3 DNA sequence: TGTGCCAGCAGTTATTCGCAGGCGGGACGGGTCACTGAAGCTTTCTTT.

The V call is TRBV7-9, the J call TRBJ1-1, with 8 bases matching TRBD1. Germline lookup yields CDR1 SEHNR and CDR2 FQNEAQ (reference sequence). There are 16 residues in the CDR3. V shed 4 bases, J shed 2 bases, and the junction held 9 bases outside the gene matches. The CDR3 is CASSSYRGIGNTEAFF. In nucleotides, the CDR3 is TGTGCCAGCAGCTCCTACAGGGGGATCGGTAACACTGAAGCTTTCTTT.

V gene TRBV6-5 combines with J gene TRBJ1-5; TRBD1 might be the D (5 bases). CDR1 MNHEY and CDR2 SVGAGI come from the germline V gene. This CDR3 contains 16 residues. Deletions cut 2 bases from V and 6 bases from J, with 17 bases between. The chain's CDR3 is CASSYTGTGRGQPQHF. The CDR3 DNA sequence: TGTGCCAGCAGTTACACGGGTACGGGTAGGGGTCAGCCCCAGCATTTT.

About this clone: Distinct nucleotide sequences in the sample also encode this CDR3. The rearrangement links TRBV5-1 to TRBJ1-1, with D unclear. This CDR3 is 13 amino acids long. V dropped 4 bases and J dropped 1 base, with 8 bases sitting between them. The germline V gene has CDR1 SGHRS and CDR2 YFSETQ. The CDR3 region has the DNA TGCGCCAGCAGCCTCCAGGAGAACACTGAAGCTTTCTTT. Amino acid sequence: CASSLQENTEAFF.

This chain connects TRBV6-5 to TRBJ1-2; the D is unclear. This CDR3 comprises 15 residues. Per the germline V gene, CDR1 is MNHEY and CDR2 is SVGAGI. V was pared by 3 bases and J by 0 bases, with 11 bases between. The CDR3 coding sequence is TGTGCCAGCAGTTATCGCGAGACTTCTAACTATGGCTACACCTTC. Translated: CASSYRETSNYGYTF.

This chain connects TRBV10-1 to TRBJ1-1, with 9 bases that match TRBD1. Germline V gene data show CDR1 as WNHNN and CDR2 as SYGVQD (reference sequence). The CDR3 is made up of 14 amino acids. V dropped 4 bases and J dropped 6; count of bases not matched to a gene: 6. CDR3 region: CASSATGGRAEAFF. In DNA form, the CDR3 reads TGCGCCAGCAGTGCAACAGGGGGCCGGGCTGAAGCTTTCTTT.

Only a few counts were recorded for this clone. The chain links TRBV30 to TRBJ2-3; TRBD2 aligns across 7 bases. The CDR3 length is 16 residues. Germline trimming cut 2 bases from V and 2 bases from J; bases unmatched to any gene: 10. The germline V gene has CDR1 GTSNPN and CDR2 SVGIG (reference sequence). CDR3 sequence reads: CAWSPRTSAFTDTQYF. In nucleotides, the CDR3 is TGTGCCTGGAGTCCGCGGACTAGTGCTTTCACAGATACGCAGTATTTT.

This clone showed up just once. This chain joins TRBV10-3 and TRBJ2-7; TRBD2 might be the D (6 bases). V lost 3 bases to trimming and J lost 4 bases, with 10 bases between them. The germline CDR1 and CDR2 sequences are ENHRY and SYGVKD. CDR3 size: 13 residues. CDR3 coding DNA: TGTGCCATCAGTGAAAGACTAGAATACGAGCAGTACTTC. Amino acids: CAISERLEYEQYF.

For the CDR3, the DNA is TGTGCCAGCAGCTTGGCCGGGACAGCCACCGGGGAGCTGTTTTTT. It encodes CASSLAGTATGELFF. The chain couples TRBV5-4 to TRBJ2-2; 7 bases agree with TRBD1. Trimming cost V 0 bases and J 4 bases; bases outside gene matches: 3. Looked up from germline, CDR1 is SGHNT and CDR2 is YYREEE (reference sequence). The CDR3 is made up of 15 amino acids.

This clone showed up just a few times. This chain connects TRBV29-1 to TRBJ2-7; D perhaps matches TRBD2 (7 bases). The germline V and J ends were trimmed by 4 bases and 2 bases, with 15 bases remaining between them. The CDR3 is 14 residues long. Germline V gene data show CDR1 as SQVTM and CDR2 as ANQGSEA. CDR3: CSVGGGPTPYEQYF. CDR3 DNA sequence: TGCAGCGTTGGGGGGGGCCCTACTCCCTACGAGCAGTACTTC.